This entry lists 22 T cell receptor beta chains sequenced from one sample in a study of human T cells and chemical hapten exposure. The time point: patch test 2, 6 weeks after DPC sensitization. Treatment reported: therapeutic diphenylcyclopropenone sensitization with weekly scalp DPC. TCRdb analysed the RACE reads with MiXCR anew, one entry per CDR3 protein. The sample yields approximately 95,000 distinct CDR3 sequences, 11% seen once. Sequencing was performed on whole blood, taken in connection with sensitization to the hapten diphenylcyclopropenone (DPC). The receptor set was obtained from a woman aged 40 to 55 with alopecia areata. Some clones in this sample may be carry-over from other donors' samples.

This clonotype was counted at least ten times. The CDR3, as DNA: TGTGCCAGCAGCCATTTGGGACTTGAAGCTTTCTTT. This encodes CASSHLGLEAFF. The rearrangement joins TRBV3-1 to TRBJ1-1; D is perhaps TRBD1 (5 bases). This CDR3 has 12 amino acids. The germline gives CDR1 LGHDT, CDR2 YNNKEL (reference sequence). V was trimmed by 3 bases and J by 7 bases, leaving 9 bases between them.

The genes are TRBV24-1 and TRBJ2-1; D tentatively fits TRBD1 or TRBD2 (5 bases each). Trimming removed 3 bases at V and 7 bases at J, with 18 bases between. The CDR3 runs 16 residues. The germline V gene has CDR1 KGHDR and CDR2 SFDVKD. This chain's CDR3 is CATSDAGTAGANEQFF. DNA for the CDR3: TGTGCCACCAGTGATGCCGGGACGGCCGGCGCGAATGAGCAGTTCTTC.

This clonotype was counted at least ten times. The chain's CDR3 is CASSLIGETDTQYF. CDR3 DNA sequence: TGTGCCAGCAGTTTGATTGGGGAGACAGATACGCAGTATTTT. The V and J genes are TRBV27 and TRBJ2-3; D perhaps matches TRBD2 (5 bases). The V gene's germline CDR1 is MNHEY and CDR2 SMNVEV (reference sequence). This CDR3 comprises 14 residues. The germline V and J ends were trimmed by 3 bases and 3 bases, with 10 bases remaining between them.

This clonotype occurred many times. The chain couples TRBV20-1 to TRBJ1-2; 7 bases are shared with TRBD1. J was trimmed by 8 bases and V by 5 bases; bases with no gene match: 5. Per germline, CDR1 DFQATT and CDR2 SNEGSKA (reference sequence). The CDR3 is 11 amino acids. The CDR3 nucleotides are TGCAGTGCTTTGACAGGGTTGGGCTACACCTTC. Its translation: CSALTGLGYTF.

The chain links TRBV29-1 to TRBJ2-1; the D is unclear. Trimming shortened V by 0 bases and J by 1 base, and 10 bases separated the two germline ends. The CDR3 runs to 15 residues. CDR1 and CDR2 from the germline V gene are SQVTM and ANQGSEA. The DNA for the CDR3 is TGCAGCGTTGAAGATTTTAGGGTGTCCTACAATGAGCAGTTCTTC. As protein: CSVEDFRVSYNEQFF.

This clonotype was counted a few times. This chain connects TRBV12-3 or TRBV12-4 to TRBJ2-7, with 15 bases matching TRBD2. The CDR3 has 16 residues. The V gene end was trimmed by 6 bases and the J gene end by 3 bases; junction bases not matched to a gene: 6. CDR3 DNA sequence: TGTGCCAGCAGCTCTCAGGGACTAGCGGGAGGCTACGAGCAGTACTTC. Protein product: CASSSQGLAGGYEQYF.

Only a few counts were recorded for this clonotype. This chain uses TRBV19 with TRBJ2-5; D might be TRBD1 or TRBD2, each matching 7 bases. The CDR3 spans 17 residues. The V gene's germline CDR1 is LNHDA and CDR2 SQIVND (reference sequence). V was shortened by 3 bases and J by 5 bases, with 22 bases between the two germline ends. The DNA of the CDR3 is TGTGCCAGTAGTATGCTTAGCCCAGGGGGGGCCGGGGAGACCCAGTACTTC. It encodes CASSMLSPGGAGETQYF.

CDR3 coding DNA: TGCGCCAGCAGCCATCTAGACATAATCTCCTACAATGAGCAGTTCTTC. Encoded protein: CASSHLDIISYNEQFF. V usage is TRBV4-1 and J usage is TRBJ2-1; D is undetermined. Looked up from germline, CDR1 is MGHRA and CDR2 is YSYEKL. Trimming cost V 3 bases and J 0 bases, with 12 bases left between them. The CDR3 runs to 16 residues.

This clonotype was observed a few times. This chain uses TRBV3-1 with TRBJ2-1, with TRBD2 identical over 7 bases. The CDR3 runs to 12 residues. After removal of 4 bases from V and 8 bases from J, the junction contained 2 bases not matched to a gene. Germline assignment: CDR1 LGHDT and CDR2 YNNKEL (reference sequence). The CDR3 DNA sequence: TGTGCCAGCAGCCGTGCGGGGGATGAGCAGTTCTTC. Amino acid sequence: CASSRAGDEQFF.

This clonotype was seen many times. The gene calls are TRBV30 and TRBJ1-1, with 7 bases lining up with TRBD1. The CDR3 sequence is 15 residues long. J gave up 5 bases and V 0 bases, and 9 bases lay outside the gene matches. CDR1 and CDR2 from the germline V gene are GTSNPN and SVGIG (reference sequence). CDR3 coding DNA: TGTGCCTGGAGTGTACGTCCCAGGGGGGAGACTGAAGCTTTCTTT. It specifies CAWSVRPRGETEAFF.

V and J are TRBV6-5 and TRBJ1-6, with D unresolved. V lost 6 bases and J lost 14, with 11 bases in between. CDR3 length: 11 amino acids. Germline V CDR1 and CDR2: MNHEY, SVGAGI. Here the CDR3 reads CASSSFSSLHF. The CDR3 DNA reads TGTGCCAGCAGCTCCTTTTCTTCCCTCCACTTT.

The CDR3 nucleotides read TGTGCCAGCAGTTTGGGGGACATAGGGTACGAGCAGTACTTC. Translated: CASSLGDIGYEQYF. The V gene is TRBV7-9, the J gene TRBJ2-7; D might be TRBD1 (6 bases). The germline V gene has CDR1 SEHNR and CDR2 FQNEAQ (reference sequence). V lost 6 bases and J 4 bases, leaving 16 bases between the germline ends. This CDR3 is 14 amino acids long. The full variable domain, in which reference TRBV7-9 and TRBJ2-7 provide the parts outside the CDR3, is DTGVSQNPRHKITKRGQNVTFRCDPISEHNRLYWYRQTLGQGPEFLTYFQNEAQLEKSRLLSDRFSAERPKGSFSTLEIQRTEQGDSAMYLCASSLGDIGYEQYFGPGTRLTVT.

This clonotype has ten or more counts. The gene calls are TRBV7-9 and TRBJ2-1; 9 nucleotides line up with TRBD2. Looked up from germline, CDR1 is SEHNR and CDR2 is FQNEAQ (reference sequence). After removal of 8 bases from V and 8 bases from J, the junction contained 13 bases not matched to a gene. The CDR3 length is 15 residues. CDR3 region: CASGAGLAGFDEQFF. The CDR3 bases are TGTGCCAGCGGGGCGGGGCTAGCGGGATTCGATGAGCAGTTCTTC.

This clonotype was observed a handful of times. This rearrangement joins TRBV7-9 to TRBJ1-4; D is uncertain. The CDR3 extends over 14 amino acids. Germline V gene data show CDR1 as SEHNR and CDR2 as FQNEAQ (reference sequence). The V end lost 5 bases, the J end lost 7 bases, and 14 bases lay between the germline ends. CDR3 nucleotide sequence: TGTGCCAGCAGCGGATGGTGGGCGGGTGAAAAACTGTTTTTT. This sequence encodes CASSGWWAGEKLFF.

Many counts were recorded for this clonotype. The chain links TRBV9 to TRBJ1-6; D possibly corresponds to TRBD1 (6 bases). Germline CDR1 reads SGDLS; CDR2 reads YYNGEE. The V end lost 4 bases, the J end lost 7 bases, and 18 bases lay between the germline ends. The CDR3 runs to 16 residues. This chain's CDR3 is CASSPDPGGRNSPLHF. CDR3 bases: TGTGCCAGCAGCCCAGACCCCGGGGGGCGGAATTCACCCCTCCACTTT.

This clonotype was picked up many times. The V gene is TRBV20-1, the J gene TRBJ1-5; D call uncertain. The germline V gene encodes CDR1 DFQATT and CDR2 SNEGSKA (reference sequence). Trimming took 3 bases from V and 1 from J, leaving 4 bases between them. The CDR3 runs to 12 residues. Here the CDR3 reads CSASPSNQPQHF. CDR3 bases: TGCAGTGCTAGTCCCAGCAATCAGCCCCAGCATTTT.

This clonotype was seen repeatedly, ten times or more. The V and J genes are TRBV27 and TRBJ1-1, with TRBD1 identical over 8 bases. The CDR3 totals 16 residues. Germline assignment: CDR1 MNHEY and CDR2 SMNVEV (reference sequence). The V gene end was trimmed by 5 bases and the J gene end by 2 bases; junction bases not matched to a gene: 10. CDR3 nucleotides: TGTGCCAGCAGTCTGCACAGGGGGGGATTTAACACTGAAGCTTTCTTT. This gives the protein CASSLHRGGFNTEAFF.

In its sample, this clonotype was seen a few times. The gene calls are TRBV28 and TRBJ1-1, with D tentatively TRBD1 (5 bases). Germline loops: CDR1 MDHEN, CDR2 SYDVKM. The CDR3 runs to 11 residues. CDR3 DNA sequence: TGTGTGGCGGGGGTTGGCACTGAAGCTTTCTTT. Translated: CVAGVGTEAFF. Filled out from reference TRBV28 and TRBJ1-1, the complete variable domain reads DVKVTQSSRYLVKRTGEKVFLECVQDMDHENMFWYRQDPGLGLRLIYFSYDVKMKEKGDIPEGYSVSREKKERFSLILESASTNQTSMYLCVAGVGTEAFFGQGTRLTVV.

V and J are TRBV10-3 and TRBJ2-2; D remains ambiguous. The CDR3 loop spans 13 amino acids. Between the trimmed V and J ends, which lost 4 bases and 5 bases, there was a span of 8 bases. Looked up from germline, CDR1 is ENHRY and CDR2 is SYGVKD. Here the CDR3 reads CAISALITGELFF. The CDR3 DNA reads as TGTGCCATCAGTGCCCTTATAACCGGGGAGCTGTTTTTT.

Ten or more counts support this clonotype. The V call is TRBV6-5, the J call TRBJ1-1, with no clear D. Germline CDR1 is MNHEY and CDR2 is SVGAGI. There are 13 residues in the CDR3. Between the trimmed V and J ends, which lost 3 bases and 1 base, there was a span of 6 bases. The CDR3 DNA reads TGTGCCAGCAGTTATGGAAGGAACACTGAAGCTTTCTTT. This codes for CASSYGRNTEAFF.

The table lists this clonotype with a few counts. The chain has TRBV7-2 and TRBJ2-3; no clear D gene. Germline V CDR1 and CDR2: SGHTA, FQGNSA. With 7 bases removed from V and 2 bases from J, the gap between germline ends came to 7 bases. The CDR3 sequence is 12 residues long. The CDR3 loop is CASKTDTDTQYF. The DNA of the CDR3 is TGTGCCAGCAAGACTGACACAGATACGCAGTATTTT.

This clonotype has ten or more counts. The chain has TRBV10-2 and TRBJ1-5, with D perhaps matching TRBD1 (6 bases). Germline V gene data show CDR1 as WSHSY and CDR2 as SAAADI. This CDR3 is built from 15 residues. The V end lost 0 bases, the J end lost 5 bases, and 11 bases lay between the germline ends. CDR3 protein: CASSESGGRYQPQHF. Here the CDR3 DNA reads TGCGCCAGCAGTGAGTCAGGGGGGCGTTATCAGCCCCAGCATTTT.